This T cell receptor beta chain appears in the sequencing data of a study of cytomegalovirus exposure and HLA in healthy donors. The CDR3 spans 14 residues. CDR1 is PRHDT, CDR2 FYEKMQ, per germline (reference sequence). Trimming shortened V by 6 bases and J by 0 bases, and 12 bases separated the two germline ends. A multiplex PCR was run with 60 Vbeta primers and 13 Jbeta primers. Per the original methods: Unique TCR beta chains numbered approximately 80 million in a later analysis, with around 10 million shared. Sequencing was performed with immunoSEQ multiplex PCR; in TCRdb, only in-frame clones are kept and a portion is missing. V, J and clone size derive from that table, while D and trimming were established from the DNA sequence. The table has about 130,000 clones, approximately 77% seen once; the top ten hold 2%. Study-level findings and limits: It emerged from a later analysis that several of the most significant clusters appeared to be linked to common viral pathogens. A later examination showed that TCR association rates differed by HLA locus, with DRB1 most and HLA-C fewest.

In the case of this clone: What it binds is unknown.

The clonotype originates from a man aged 25-45 years in good health and CMV-seronegative. Specimen: PBMCs. The chain employs TRBV13 and TRBJ2-7; D is possibly TRBD2 (6 bases). The CDR3: CASSWGDISYEQYF. The DNA of the CDR3 is TGTGCCAGCAGTTGGGGGGATATCTCCTACGAGCAGTACTTC. The whole variable domain, remainder taken from reference TRBV13 and TRBJ2-7, is AAGVIQSPRHLIKEKRETATLKCYPIPRHDTVYWYQQGPGQDPQFLISFYEKMQSDKGSIPDRFSAQQFSDYHSELNMSSLELGDSALYFCASSWGDISYEQYFGPGTRLTVT.